This T cell receptor (beta chain) was sequenced in a study of blood T cell repertoires in COVID-19. Sequencing was performed with immunoSEQ multiplex PCR; in TCRdb, only in-frame clones are kept and a portion is missing. Counted here are roughly 410,000 clones, approximately 88% occurring once; the ten biggest clones make up approximately 1.2%. This TCR came from a man aged 35 to 55 with acute or convalescent COVID-19. Input material: peripheral blood.

CDR3 protein: CASRPTGDSEAFF. In DNA, the CDR3 is TGTGCCAGCAGACCTACGGGAGACAGTGAAGCTTTCTTT. V is TRBV6-5 and J is TRBJ1-1; perhaps TRBD1 as D (5 bases). Trimming cost V 6 bases and J 7 bases, with 15 bases left between them. The CDR3 is made up of 13 amino acids. Germline loops: CDR1 MNHEY, CDR2 SVGAGI.